Shown below are 23 T cell receptor beta chains from a single sample sequenced in a study of blood T cell repertoires in COVID-19. Clones were read by immunoSEQ multiplex PCR, and TCRdb kept only the in-frame ones, dropping some. The sample lists roughly 88,000 clones; roughly 80% were seen once. The material sequenced was peripheral blood. The receptors derive from a woman aged 80 or over with acute or convalescent COVID-19.

This clone has a handful of counts. V usage is TRBV5-1 and J usage is TRBJ1-1; no firm D call. Germline CDR1 is SGHRS and CDR2 is YFSETQ. The CDR3 consists of 12 residues. Trimming shortened V by 7 bases and J by 0 bases, and 7 bases separated the two germline ends. In nucleotides, the CDR3 is TGCGCCAGCGGCACAGTGAACACTGAAGCTTTCTTT. Translation gives CASGTVNTEAFF.

The gene calls are TRBV5-1 and TRBJ1-1; tentative D call: TRBD1 (5 bases). Looked up from germline, CDR1 is SGHRS and CDR2 is YFSETQ. The CDR3 runs 17 residues. Trimming shortened V by 4 bases and J by 0 bases, and 19 bases separated the two germline ends. The CDR3 bases are TGCGCCAGCAGCCTAGGGGATGGACGGTTCATGAACACTGAAGCTTTCTTT. The encoded protein is CASSLGDGRFMNTEAFF. The full variable domain, with the rest looked up from reference TRBV5-1 and TRBJ1-1, is KAGVTQTPRYLIKTRGQQVTLSCSPISGHRSVSWYQQTPGQGLQFLFEYFSETQRNKGNFPGRFSGRQFSNSRSEMNVSTLELGDSALYLCASSLGDGRFMNTEAFFGQGTRLTVV.

The J gene is TRBJ2-7, the V gene TRBV6-5; weak D call: TRBD2 (6 bases). This CDR3 has 14 amino acids. The V gene lost 7 bases and the J gene lost 2 bases, with 15 bases spanning the gap. CDR1 and CDR2 (germline): MNHEY, SVGAGI. CDR3 sequence: CASKGAGKAYEQYF. CDR3 sequence (DNA): TGTGCCAGCAAAGGTGCGGGGAAGGCCTACGAGCAGTACTTC.

J is TRBJ1-1 and V is TRBV25-1; possibly TRBD1 for D (6 bases). This CDR3 is 13 amino acids long. Trimming cost V 6 bases and J 10 bases, with 18 bases left between them. Germline V CDR1 and CDR2: MGHDK, SYGVNS. CDR3 amino acids: CASSEQGYLGAFF. DNA for the CDR3: TGTGCCAGCAGCGAACAGGGTTATCTAGGAGCTTTCTTT.

The V and J genes are TRBV19 and TRBJ2-2; 13 bases agree with TRBD2. Trimming took 2 bases from V and 5 from J; bases not matched to a gene: 8. CDR3 length: 18 amino acids. Germline assignment: CDR1 LNHDA and CDR2 SQIVND (reference sequence). The CDR3 spells CASSIRTSGGGGTGELFF. As DNA, the CDR3 is TGTGCCAGTAGTATACGGACTAGCGGGGGAGGCGGAACCGGGGAGCTGTTTTTT.

J is TRBJ1-1 and V is TRBV27, with 9 bases matching TRBD1. With 5 bases clipped from V and 8 bases from J, the junction kept 12 bases outside the gene matches. Germline CDR1 reads MNHEY; CDR2 reads SMNVEV (reference sequence). This CDR3 comprises 15 residues. CDR3 DNA: TGTGCCAGCAGTAATACAGGGGGCCATAGATCGGAAGCTTTCTTT. Amino acids: CASSNTGGHRSEAFF.

The V call is TRBV20-1, the J call TRBJ1-2; weak D call: TRBD1 (5 bases). The CDR3 consists of 11 residues. Per the germline V gene, CDR1 is DFQATT and CDR2 is SNEGSKA (reference sequence). V lost 3 bases and J lost 7, with 9 bases in between. CDR3 sequence (DNA): TGCAGTGCTAGTATTCAGGGTGGCTACACCTTC. It encodes CSASIQGGYTF.

The V call is TRBV11-2, the J call TRBJ1-5; no definite D call. This CDR3 spans 14 amino acids. CDR1 is SGHAT, CDR2 FQNNGV, per germline. V was trimmed by 0 bases and J by 5 bases, leaving 8 bases between them. CDR3 sequence reads: CASSLEGTDQPQHF. The CDR3 nucleotides are TGTGCCAGCAGCTTAGAGGGCACCGATCAGCCCCAGCATTTT.

The chain carries TRBV7-9 and TRBJ1-1, with TRBD1 as a possible D gene (5 bases). CDR3 length: 13 residues. Per the germline V gene, CDR1 is SEHNR and CDR2 is FQNEAQ (reference sequence). V was shortened by 5 bases and J by 7 bases, with 14 bases between the two germline ends. The CDR3 is CASSLDGGYEAFF. The CDR3 nucleotides are TGTGCCAGCAGCCTCGACGGGGGGTATGAAGCTTTCTTT.

The J gene is TRBJ1-6, the V gene TRBV18; 8 bases map to TRBD1. V was clipped by 1 base and J by 9 bases; unmatched bases: 5. CDR3 length: 15 residues. Per germline, CDR1 KGHSH and CDR2 LQKENI. The CDR3 here is CASSPQTGASSPLHF. The DNA for the CDR3 is TGTGCCAGCTCACCACAGACAGGGGCAAGTTCACCCCTCCACTTT.

J is TRBJ2-1 and V is TRBV24-1; 13 bases fit TRBD2. Looked up from germline, CDR1 is KGHDR and CDR2 is SFDVKD. The CDR3 runs to 17 residues. The V segment lost 4 bases and the J segment 1 base; nucleotides outside the gene matches: 3. The CDR3 DNA sequence: TGTGCCACCAGTGAGGGGACTAGCGGGGTATCCTACAATGAGCAGTTCTTC. Translating gives CATSEGTSGVSYNEQFF.

The table lists this clone with a few counts. The chain has TRBV11-1 and TRBJ1-1; maybe TRBD1 (5 bases). Trimming shortened V by 5 bases and J by 2 bases, and 18 bases separated the two germline ends. The CDR3 has 16 amino acids. Germline V CDR1 and CDR2: SGHAT, FQDESV (reference sequence). Here the CDR3 reads CASSGGGARRNTEAFF. The CDR3 coding sequence is TGTGCCAGCAGCGGCGGAGGGGCCCGAAGAAACACTGAAGCTTTCTTT.

The chain couples TRBV7-2 to TRBJ1-1; no firm D call. The germline V gene encodes CDR1 SGHTA and CDR2 FQGNSA. The V end was cut by 2 bases, the J end by 1 base, with 8 bases between. This CDR3 is 14 amino acids long. This CDR3 reads CASSLQVRNTEAFF. CDR3 bases: TGTGCCAGCAGCTTACAGGTCCGGAACACTGAAGCTTTCTTT.

The chain couples TRBV6-2 or TRBV6-3 to TRBJ1-2; D unclear. V was pared by 3 bases and J by 7 bases, with 15 bases between. The CDR3 spans 14 residues. Looked up from germline, CDR1 is MNHEY and CDR2 is SVGEGT. In DNA, the CDR3 is TGTGCCAGCAGTTATACCGAGTCGGGTAGTGGCTACACCTTC. Protein sequence: CASSYTESGSGYTF.

Only one count was recorded for this clone. The chain employs TRBV6-5 and TRBJ2-1, with 7 bases matching TRBD2. The CDR3 spans 15 residues. The germline CDR1 and CDR2 sequences are MNHEY and SVGAGI. The junction had 5 bases not matched to a gene; V was cut back by 6 bases and J by 0 bases. This CDR3 is CASSRAGVSYNEQFF. As DNA, the CDR3 is TGTGCCAGCAGCCGCGCGGGGGTCTCCTACAATGAGCAGTTCTTC.

The chain joins TRBV18 to TRBJ1-6, with TRBD1 identical over 8 bases. The CDR3 is 14 residues long. Germline V lookup: CDR1 KGHSH, CDR2 LQKENI. The V segment lost 8 bases and the J segment 5 bases; nucleotides outside the gene matches: 5. CDR3 in amino acids: CASHRGQDNSPLHF. The CDR3 DNA sequence: TGTGCCAGCCACCGGGGACAGGATAATTCACCCCTCCACTTT.

This sequence joins TRBV19 and TRBJ1-1; D gene uncertain. Trimming pared 8 bases from V and 0 bases from J, leaving 13 bases between. This CDR3 region has 14 residues. The germline V gene encodes CDR1 LNHDA and CDR2 SQIVND (reference sequence). The CDR3, as DNA: TGTGCCAGTTGCGGGCCTAGCATGAACACTGAAGCTTTCTTT. Translating it yields CASCGPSMNTEAFF. Complete variable domain (other parts from reference TRBV19 and TRBJ1-1): DGGITQSPKYLFRKEGQNVTLSCEQNLNHDAMYWYRQDPGQGLRLIYYSQIVNDFQKGDIAEGYSVSREKKESFPLTVTSAQKNPTAFYLCASCGPSMNTEAFFGQGTRLTVV.

V usage is TRBV19 and J usage is TRBJ1-2, with TRBD1 matching 8 bases. The CDR3 covers 15 residues. J lost 0 bases, V lost 4 bases, and 4 bases had no gene match. In germline, CDR1 is LNHDA, CDR2 SQIVND (reference sequence). CDR3 loop: CASSKGQGTNYGYTF. In DNA form, the CDR3 reads TGTGCCAGTAGTAAAGGACAGGGAACTAACTATGGCTACACCTTC.

This chain uses TRBV5-1 with TRBJ1-2, with 8 bases identical to TRBD1. The germline CDR1 and CDR2 sequences are SGHRS and YFSETQ. V shed 3 bases and J 8 bases; nucleotides not matched to a gene: 6. This CDR3 is 13 amino acids long. The CDR3 reads CASSYAGGRGYTF. In nucleotides, the CDR3 is TGCGCCAGCAGCTACGCAGGGGGCCGGGGCTACACCTTC.

J is TRBJ1-6 and V is TRBV15, with D possibly being TRBD1 (5 bases). V was shortened by 3 bases and J by 5 bases, with 5 bases between the two germline ends. Per germline, CDR1 LNHNV and CDR2 YYDKDF (reference sequence). The CDR3 is made up of 13 amino acids. The CDR3 region is CATSRDNNSPLHF. In DNA, the CDR3 is TGTGCCACCAGCAGGGACAATAATTCACCCCTCCACTTT.

This rearrangement joins TRBV9 to TRBJ1-5; possible D gene TRBD1, 6 bases. Trimming left V 3 bases short and J 6 bases short, with 13 bases between. Germline values: CDR1 SGDLS, CDR2 YYNGEE. The CDR3 has 14 residues. The CDR3 coding sequence is TGTGCCAGCAGCGAGGGGCAGGGGCCTCAGCCCCAGCATTTT. Encoded protein: CASSEGQGPQPQHF.

CDR3 residues: CASSPAEVYTGELFF. CDR3 in DNA: TGTGCCAGCAGTCCGGCGGAAGTATACACCGGGGAGCTGTTTTTT. The V call is TRBV6-5, the J call TRBJ2-2; D is ambiguous. V was shortened by 5 bases and J by 3 bases, with 13 bases between the two germline ends. The CDR3 runs 15 residues. Per germline, CDR1 MNHEY and CDR2 SVGAGI.

This rearrangement joins TRBV3-1 (or the pseudogene TRBV3-2) to TRBJ1-1; TRBD1 agrees at 7 bases. V shed 2 bases and J 0 bases; nucleotides not matched to a gene: 12. The CDR3 loop spans 18 amino acids. Looked up from germline, CDR1 is LGHDT and CDR2 is YNNKEL (reference sequence). CDR3 nucleotides: TGTGCCAGCAGCCAACCCTCGGGACAGTGGGCCGTGAACACTGAAGCTTTCTTT. Its translation is CASSQPSGQWAVNTEAFF.